Listed here are 16 T cell receptor beta chains from one sample, sequenced in a study of T-cell reconstitution after alpha-beta-depleted transplantation in children. TCRbeta library preparation incorporated unique molecular identifiers. Using its own MiXCR run on the PCR reads, TCRdb lists one record per CDR3 protein. Among hundreds of thousands of distinct CDR3 sequences listed, under 12% were seen once. Here the sequenced sample was PBMCs, taken before TCRalphabeta/CD19-depleted stem cell transplant. The receptors originated from a child aged 2-9 years with inherited bone marrow failure, due to receive a stem cell transplant.

This clonotype was detected a few times. This chain joins TRBV7-9 and TRBJ2-7, with a weak D call TRBD2 (7 bases). Germline lookup yields CDR1 SEHNR and CDR2 FQNEAQ (reference sequence). The CDR3 covers 14 residues. Trimming cost V 2 bases and J 4 bases, with 12 bases left between them. The CDR3 sequence: CASSLSRGLYEQYF. The CDR3 bases are TGTGCCAGCAGCTTATCCAGGGGACTATACGAGCAGTACTTC.

Ten or more counts support this clonotype. The J gene is TRBJ2-3, the V gene TRBV24-1; 9 bases agree with TRBD2. Per germline, CDR1 KGHDR and CDR2 SFDVKD. The V and J ends lost 9 bases and 0 bases, in that order; junction bases with no gene match: 12. CDR3 length equals 17 residues. The chain's CDR3 is CATLGLAGILSTDTQYF. The CDR3 bases are TGTGCCACCTTAGGCCTAGCGGGGATCCTGAGCACAGATACGCAGTATTTT.

This clonotype was seen at least ten times. The chain employs TRBV23-1 and TRBJ1-4; 8 bases fit TRBD1. TRBV23-1 is an open reading frame, and its role is uncertain. With V trimmed by 7 bases and J by 4 bases, 14 bases remained unmatched. The CDR3 is made up of 17 amino acids. The CDR3 DNA reads as TGCGCCAGCACCATTATCAGGGGGCGCAGAAGTAATGAAAAACTGTTTTTT. The encoded protein is CASTIIRGRRSNEKLFF.

This clonotype was counted ten times or more. The chain is built from TRBV7-8 and TRBJ2-2; D unclear. Per the germline V gene, CDR1 is SGHVS and CDR2 is FQNEAQ. The CDR3 totals 16 residues. Between the trimmed V and J ends, which lost 2 bases and 0 bases, there was a span of 10 bases. The CDR3 here is CASSLLRAPNTGELFF. CDR3 coding DNA: TGTGCCAGCAGCTTATTGCGCGCGCCGAACACCGGGGAGCTGTTTTTT.

CDR3 loop: CSARDGWTDSYEQYF. The CDR3 nucleotides read TGCAGTGCTAGAGACGGATGGACAGACTCCTACGAGCAGTACTTC. V is TRBV20-1 and J is TRBJ2-7; maybe TRBD1 (6 bases). Germline V CDR1 and CDR2: DFQATT, SNEGSKA (reference sequence). The CDR3 has 15 residues. Trimming pared 0 bases from V and 0 bases from J, leaving 12 bases between.

This clonotype has at least ten counts. The chain joins TRBV9 to TRBJ2-3, with 8 nucleotides matching TRBD2. CDR1 is SGDLS, CDR2 YYNGEE, per germline. V shed 3 bases, J shed 2 bases, and the junction held 5 bases outside the gene matches. The CDR3 sequence is 15 residues long. The CDR3 loop reads CASSEREGYTDTQYF. CDR3 DNA sequence: TGTGCCAGCAGCGAACGGGAGGGGTACACAGATACGCAGTATTTT. Filled out from reference TRBV9 and TRBJ2-3, the complete variable domain reads DSGVTQTPKHLITATGQRVTLRCSPRSGDLSVYWYQQSLDQGLQFLIQYYNGEERAKGNILERFSAQQFPDLHSELNLSSLELGDSALYFCASSEREGYTDTQYFGPGTRLTVL.

This clonotype was counted a few times. DNA for the CDR3: TGTGCCAGCAGCTTATCGATAATTGAAAAACTGTTTTTT. Translated, it gives CASSLSIIEKLFF. The rearrangement links TRBV7-6 to TRBJ1-4; D is undetermined. Germline CDR1 reads SGHVS; CDR2 reads FNYEAQ. Trimming shortened V by 2 bases and J by 7 bases, and 8 bases separated the two germline ends. The CDR3 consists of 13 residues.

This clonotype was picked up many times. The V call is TRBV16, the J call TRBJ2-7; D is unresolved. Germline-derived CDR1 and CDR2 are KGHSY and FQNENV. The CDR3 totals 12 residues. V was trimmed by 5 bases and J by 5 bases, leaving 10 bases between them. CDR3 protein: CASSGLVHEQYF. CDR3 in DNA: TGTGCCAGCAGCGGGTTGGTTCACGAGCAGTACTTC.

This clonotype was recorded many times. The rearrangement uses TRBV9 and TRBJ1-5; D perhaps matches TRBD1 (5 bases). The ends were cut back, 5 bases at V and 5 bases at J, with 8 bases in the middle. Germline values: CDR1 SGDLS, CDR2 YYNGEE. This CDR3 comprises 12 residues. This CDR3 reads CASSPRDQPQHF. CDR3 nucleotide sequence: TGTGCCAGCAGTCCCAGGGATCAGCCCCAGCATTTT.

This clonotype was seen a few times. V is TRBV4-2 and J is TRBJ2-5, with 10 bases lining up with TRBD2. With V trimmed by 4 bases and J by 4 bases, 12 bases remained unmatched. The CDR3 extends over 17 amino acids. The germline V gene encodes CDR1 LGHNA and CDR2 YNFKEQ. The CDR3 DNA follows: TGTGCCAGCAGCCCCTCCCCCGGGGTAGCGGGAGGAGAGACCCAGTACTTC. It encodes CASSPSPGVAGGETQYF.

The chain carries TRBV29-1 and TRBJ2-6; D not resolved. The CDR3 totals 15 residues. Germline lookup yields CDR1 SQVTM and CDR2 ANQGSEA. Trimming removed 8 bases at V and 0 bases at J, with 14 bases between. The CDR3 DNA sequence: TGCAGCATACTTAGTTGGGGCTCTGGGGCCAACGTCCTGACTTTC. Its translation is CSILSWGSGANVLTF.

This clonotype has a count of ten or more. V gene TRBV28 combines with J gene TRBJ2-7, with 9 positions matching TRBD2. The J segment lost 0 bases and the V segment lost 10 bases, leaving 7 bases of the junction unmatched. The germline CDR1 and CDR2 sequences are MDHEN and SYDVKM. CDR3 length: 14 amino acids. CDR3 in DNA: TGTGCCACTAAGACTAGCGGAACCTCCTACGAGCAGTACTTC. This codes for CATKTSGTSYEQYF.

This clonotype was counted at least ten times. The chain recombines TRBV7-9 with TRBJ1-2; D might be TRBD1 (5 bases). Looked up from germline, CDR1 is SEHNR and CDR2 is FQNEAQ (reference sequence). CDR3 length: 15 amino acids. The ends were cut back, 3 bases at V and 3 bases at J, with 14 bases in the middle. This CDR3 is CASSFGIRGDYGYTF. Written as DNA, the CDR3 is TGTGCCAGCAGCTTCGGGATAAGGGGCGACTATGGCTACACCTTC. The full variable domain, its missing parts supplied by reference TRBV7-9 and TRBJ1-2, is DTGVSQNPRHKITKRGQNVTFRCDPISEHNRLYWYRQTLGQGPEFLTYFQNEAQLEKSRLLSDRFSAERPKGSFSTLEIQRTEQGDSAMYLCASSFGIRGDYGYTFGSGTRLTVV.

This clonotype showed up just once. This may stem from a read error, because a much larger clone lies one nucleotide away. CDR3 region: CARSKQGATYEQYF. Written as DNA, the CDR3 is TGTGCCCGCAGTAAACAGGGGGCTACCTACGAGCAGTACTTC. This chain uses TRBV2 with TRBJ2-7, with 9 bases that match TRBD1. CDR3 size: 14 residues. Germline lookup yields CDR1 SNHLY and CDR2 FYNNEI.

This clonotype was counted ten times or more. In nucleotides, the CDR3 is TGTGCCACCAGCAGGGCTGCGAACACCGGGGAGCTGTTTTTT. Its protein is CATSRAANTGELFF. V gene TRBV24-1 combines with J gene TRBJ2-2; the D gene is possibly TRBD1 (5 bases). The germline V gene encodes CDR1 KGHDR and CDR2 SFDVKD. The CDR3 has 14 residues. Trimming cost V 7 bases and J 0 bases, with 8 bases left between them.

The rearrangement links TRBV5-1 to TRBJ1-4; D not certain. The CDR3 sequence is 15 residues long. Germline CDR1 and CDR2: SGHRS and YFSETQ. The germline V and J ends were trimmed by 0 bases and 8 bases, with 14 bases remaining between them. CDR3 sequence (DNA): TGCGCCAGCAGCTTGGAGGTGCCTGCCGGGGAAAAACTGTTTTTT. Protein product: CASSLEVPAGEKLFF.